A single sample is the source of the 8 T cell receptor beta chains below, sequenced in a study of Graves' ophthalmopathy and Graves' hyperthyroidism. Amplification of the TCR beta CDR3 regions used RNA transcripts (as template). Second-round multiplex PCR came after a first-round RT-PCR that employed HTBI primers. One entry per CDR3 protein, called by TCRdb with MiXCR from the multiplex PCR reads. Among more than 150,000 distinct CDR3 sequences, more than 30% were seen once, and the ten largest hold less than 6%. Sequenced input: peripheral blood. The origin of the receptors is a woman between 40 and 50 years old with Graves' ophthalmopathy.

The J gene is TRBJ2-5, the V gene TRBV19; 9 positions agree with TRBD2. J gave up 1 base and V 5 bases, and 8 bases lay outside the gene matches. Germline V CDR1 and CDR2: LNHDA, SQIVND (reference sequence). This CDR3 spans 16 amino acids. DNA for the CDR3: TGTGCCAGTAGTCACCCGGGACTAGCAGCCCAAGAGACCCAGTACTTC. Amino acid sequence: CASSHPGLAAQETQYF.

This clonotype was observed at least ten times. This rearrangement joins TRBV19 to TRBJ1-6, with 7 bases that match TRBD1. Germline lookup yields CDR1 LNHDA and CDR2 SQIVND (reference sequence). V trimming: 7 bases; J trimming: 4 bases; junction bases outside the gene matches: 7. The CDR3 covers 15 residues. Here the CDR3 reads CASNQRDSYNSPLHF. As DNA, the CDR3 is TGTGCCAGTAACCAAAGGGACAGTTATAATTCACCCCTCCACTTT.

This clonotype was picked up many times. The CDR3 DNA reads TGTGCCAGCAGTTTGAAGGGGAACACTGAAGCTTTCTTT. It yields the protein CASSLKGNTEAFF. The V call is TRBV27, the J call TRBJ1-1; the D is unclear. V dropped 3 bases and J dropped 1 base, with 6 bases sitting between them. The CDR3 spans 13 residues. CDR1 and CDR2 (germline): MNHEY, SMNVEV (reference sequence).

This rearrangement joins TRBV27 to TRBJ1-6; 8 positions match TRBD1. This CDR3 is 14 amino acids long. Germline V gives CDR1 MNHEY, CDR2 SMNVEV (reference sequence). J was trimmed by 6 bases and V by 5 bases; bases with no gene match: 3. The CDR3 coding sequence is TGTGCCAGCAGTCGACAGGGGTTTAATTCACCCCTCCACTTT. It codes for CASSRQGFNSPLHF.

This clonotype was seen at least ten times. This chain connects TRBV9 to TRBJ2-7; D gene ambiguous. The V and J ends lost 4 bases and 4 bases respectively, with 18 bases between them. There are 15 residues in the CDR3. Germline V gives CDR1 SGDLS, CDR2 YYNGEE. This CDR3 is CASSPQPDPVYEQYF. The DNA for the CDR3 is TGTGCCAGCAGCCCCCAGCCAGACCCGGTATACGAGCAGTACTTC.

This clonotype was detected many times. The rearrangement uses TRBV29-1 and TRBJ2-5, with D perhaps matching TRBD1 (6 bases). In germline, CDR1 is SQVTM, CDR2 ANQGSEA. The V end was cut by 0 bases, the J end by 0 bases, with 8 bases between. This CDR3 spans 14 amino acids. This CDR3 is CSVEEGQYQETQYF. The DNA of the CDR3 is TGCAGCGTTGAAGAAGGACAGTACCAAGAGACCCAGTACTTC.

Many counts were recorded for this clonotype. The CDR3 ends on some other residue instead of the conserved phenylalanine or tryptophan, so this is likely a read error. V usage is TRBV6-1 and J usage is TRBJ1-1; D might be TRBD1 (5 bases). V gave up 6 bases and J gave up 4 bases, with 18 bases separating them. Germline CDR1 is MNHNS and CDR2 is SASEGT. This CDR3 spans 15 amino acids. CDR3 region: CASSATTAGTTEAFL. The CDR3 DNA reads TGTGCCAGCAGCGCTACGACCGCCGGGACCACTGAAGCTTTCCTT.

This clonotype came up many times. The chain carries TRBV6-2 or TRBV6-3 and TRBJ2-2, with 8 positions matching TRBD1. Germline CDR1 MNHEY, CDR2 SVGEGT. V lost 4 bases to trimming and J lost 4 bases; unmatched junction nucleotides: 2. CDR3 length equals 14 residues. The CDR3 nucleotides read TGTGCCAGCAGTTGGACAGGGAGCACCGGGGAGCTGTTTTTT. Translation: CASSWTGSTGELFF.